The 3 T cell receptor beta chains reported below all come from one sample, sequenced in a study of beta chain features in type 1 diabetes. All of the isolated RNA was reverse transcribed, so expressed TCRB transcripts were sequenced. Assay used: immunoSEQ multiplex PCR; TCRdb lists only in-frame clones, some missing. The sample yields hundreds of thousands of clones, more than 11% seen once. Sample: naive CD4+ T cells from blood. The origin of the receptors is a man aged 25 to 40 in good health.

This clone was observed a handful of times. V gene TRBV6-5 combines with J gene TRBJ1-3; unclear D gene. CDR3 size: 14 residues. V shed 2 bases and J shed 0 bases, with 5 bases lying between them. CDR1 is MNHEY and CDR2 is SVGAGI in the germline V gene. The CDR3 sequence is CASSYQISGNTIYF. The DNA for the CDR3 is TGTGCCAGCAGTTACCAGATCTCTGGAAACACCATATATTTT.

This clone was seen more than once but under ten times. The chain couples TRBV9 to TRBJ2-5; 8 nucleotides match TRBD1. Per germline, CDR1 SGDLS and CDR2 YYNGEE. The CDR3 contains 15 residues. V was pared by 4 bases and J by 2 bases, with 7 bases of the junction left unmatched. The CDR3: CASSPGGRAQETQYF. The CDR3 DNA sequence: TGTGCCAGCAGCCCAGGGGGCAGGGCTCAAGAGACCCAGTACTTC.

V gene TRBV15 combines with J gene TRBJ2-3; 8 positions match TRBD2. The V and J ends lost 7 bases and 6 bases, in that order; junction bases with no gene match: 6. The CDR3 sequence is 13 residues long. The germline gives CDR1 LNHNV, CDR2 YYDKDF (reference sequence). Written as DNA, the CDR3 is TGTGCCACCAAAAGCGGGGGATCGGATACGCAGTATTTT. Translated: CATKSGGSDTQYF. Variable domain in full (rest from reference TRBV15 and TRBJ2-3): DAMVIQNPRYQVTQFGKPVTLSCSQTLNHNVMYWYQQKSSQAPKLLFHYYDKDFNNEADTPDNFQSRRPNTSFCFLDIRSPGLGDTAMYLCATKSGGSDTQYFGPGTRLTVL.